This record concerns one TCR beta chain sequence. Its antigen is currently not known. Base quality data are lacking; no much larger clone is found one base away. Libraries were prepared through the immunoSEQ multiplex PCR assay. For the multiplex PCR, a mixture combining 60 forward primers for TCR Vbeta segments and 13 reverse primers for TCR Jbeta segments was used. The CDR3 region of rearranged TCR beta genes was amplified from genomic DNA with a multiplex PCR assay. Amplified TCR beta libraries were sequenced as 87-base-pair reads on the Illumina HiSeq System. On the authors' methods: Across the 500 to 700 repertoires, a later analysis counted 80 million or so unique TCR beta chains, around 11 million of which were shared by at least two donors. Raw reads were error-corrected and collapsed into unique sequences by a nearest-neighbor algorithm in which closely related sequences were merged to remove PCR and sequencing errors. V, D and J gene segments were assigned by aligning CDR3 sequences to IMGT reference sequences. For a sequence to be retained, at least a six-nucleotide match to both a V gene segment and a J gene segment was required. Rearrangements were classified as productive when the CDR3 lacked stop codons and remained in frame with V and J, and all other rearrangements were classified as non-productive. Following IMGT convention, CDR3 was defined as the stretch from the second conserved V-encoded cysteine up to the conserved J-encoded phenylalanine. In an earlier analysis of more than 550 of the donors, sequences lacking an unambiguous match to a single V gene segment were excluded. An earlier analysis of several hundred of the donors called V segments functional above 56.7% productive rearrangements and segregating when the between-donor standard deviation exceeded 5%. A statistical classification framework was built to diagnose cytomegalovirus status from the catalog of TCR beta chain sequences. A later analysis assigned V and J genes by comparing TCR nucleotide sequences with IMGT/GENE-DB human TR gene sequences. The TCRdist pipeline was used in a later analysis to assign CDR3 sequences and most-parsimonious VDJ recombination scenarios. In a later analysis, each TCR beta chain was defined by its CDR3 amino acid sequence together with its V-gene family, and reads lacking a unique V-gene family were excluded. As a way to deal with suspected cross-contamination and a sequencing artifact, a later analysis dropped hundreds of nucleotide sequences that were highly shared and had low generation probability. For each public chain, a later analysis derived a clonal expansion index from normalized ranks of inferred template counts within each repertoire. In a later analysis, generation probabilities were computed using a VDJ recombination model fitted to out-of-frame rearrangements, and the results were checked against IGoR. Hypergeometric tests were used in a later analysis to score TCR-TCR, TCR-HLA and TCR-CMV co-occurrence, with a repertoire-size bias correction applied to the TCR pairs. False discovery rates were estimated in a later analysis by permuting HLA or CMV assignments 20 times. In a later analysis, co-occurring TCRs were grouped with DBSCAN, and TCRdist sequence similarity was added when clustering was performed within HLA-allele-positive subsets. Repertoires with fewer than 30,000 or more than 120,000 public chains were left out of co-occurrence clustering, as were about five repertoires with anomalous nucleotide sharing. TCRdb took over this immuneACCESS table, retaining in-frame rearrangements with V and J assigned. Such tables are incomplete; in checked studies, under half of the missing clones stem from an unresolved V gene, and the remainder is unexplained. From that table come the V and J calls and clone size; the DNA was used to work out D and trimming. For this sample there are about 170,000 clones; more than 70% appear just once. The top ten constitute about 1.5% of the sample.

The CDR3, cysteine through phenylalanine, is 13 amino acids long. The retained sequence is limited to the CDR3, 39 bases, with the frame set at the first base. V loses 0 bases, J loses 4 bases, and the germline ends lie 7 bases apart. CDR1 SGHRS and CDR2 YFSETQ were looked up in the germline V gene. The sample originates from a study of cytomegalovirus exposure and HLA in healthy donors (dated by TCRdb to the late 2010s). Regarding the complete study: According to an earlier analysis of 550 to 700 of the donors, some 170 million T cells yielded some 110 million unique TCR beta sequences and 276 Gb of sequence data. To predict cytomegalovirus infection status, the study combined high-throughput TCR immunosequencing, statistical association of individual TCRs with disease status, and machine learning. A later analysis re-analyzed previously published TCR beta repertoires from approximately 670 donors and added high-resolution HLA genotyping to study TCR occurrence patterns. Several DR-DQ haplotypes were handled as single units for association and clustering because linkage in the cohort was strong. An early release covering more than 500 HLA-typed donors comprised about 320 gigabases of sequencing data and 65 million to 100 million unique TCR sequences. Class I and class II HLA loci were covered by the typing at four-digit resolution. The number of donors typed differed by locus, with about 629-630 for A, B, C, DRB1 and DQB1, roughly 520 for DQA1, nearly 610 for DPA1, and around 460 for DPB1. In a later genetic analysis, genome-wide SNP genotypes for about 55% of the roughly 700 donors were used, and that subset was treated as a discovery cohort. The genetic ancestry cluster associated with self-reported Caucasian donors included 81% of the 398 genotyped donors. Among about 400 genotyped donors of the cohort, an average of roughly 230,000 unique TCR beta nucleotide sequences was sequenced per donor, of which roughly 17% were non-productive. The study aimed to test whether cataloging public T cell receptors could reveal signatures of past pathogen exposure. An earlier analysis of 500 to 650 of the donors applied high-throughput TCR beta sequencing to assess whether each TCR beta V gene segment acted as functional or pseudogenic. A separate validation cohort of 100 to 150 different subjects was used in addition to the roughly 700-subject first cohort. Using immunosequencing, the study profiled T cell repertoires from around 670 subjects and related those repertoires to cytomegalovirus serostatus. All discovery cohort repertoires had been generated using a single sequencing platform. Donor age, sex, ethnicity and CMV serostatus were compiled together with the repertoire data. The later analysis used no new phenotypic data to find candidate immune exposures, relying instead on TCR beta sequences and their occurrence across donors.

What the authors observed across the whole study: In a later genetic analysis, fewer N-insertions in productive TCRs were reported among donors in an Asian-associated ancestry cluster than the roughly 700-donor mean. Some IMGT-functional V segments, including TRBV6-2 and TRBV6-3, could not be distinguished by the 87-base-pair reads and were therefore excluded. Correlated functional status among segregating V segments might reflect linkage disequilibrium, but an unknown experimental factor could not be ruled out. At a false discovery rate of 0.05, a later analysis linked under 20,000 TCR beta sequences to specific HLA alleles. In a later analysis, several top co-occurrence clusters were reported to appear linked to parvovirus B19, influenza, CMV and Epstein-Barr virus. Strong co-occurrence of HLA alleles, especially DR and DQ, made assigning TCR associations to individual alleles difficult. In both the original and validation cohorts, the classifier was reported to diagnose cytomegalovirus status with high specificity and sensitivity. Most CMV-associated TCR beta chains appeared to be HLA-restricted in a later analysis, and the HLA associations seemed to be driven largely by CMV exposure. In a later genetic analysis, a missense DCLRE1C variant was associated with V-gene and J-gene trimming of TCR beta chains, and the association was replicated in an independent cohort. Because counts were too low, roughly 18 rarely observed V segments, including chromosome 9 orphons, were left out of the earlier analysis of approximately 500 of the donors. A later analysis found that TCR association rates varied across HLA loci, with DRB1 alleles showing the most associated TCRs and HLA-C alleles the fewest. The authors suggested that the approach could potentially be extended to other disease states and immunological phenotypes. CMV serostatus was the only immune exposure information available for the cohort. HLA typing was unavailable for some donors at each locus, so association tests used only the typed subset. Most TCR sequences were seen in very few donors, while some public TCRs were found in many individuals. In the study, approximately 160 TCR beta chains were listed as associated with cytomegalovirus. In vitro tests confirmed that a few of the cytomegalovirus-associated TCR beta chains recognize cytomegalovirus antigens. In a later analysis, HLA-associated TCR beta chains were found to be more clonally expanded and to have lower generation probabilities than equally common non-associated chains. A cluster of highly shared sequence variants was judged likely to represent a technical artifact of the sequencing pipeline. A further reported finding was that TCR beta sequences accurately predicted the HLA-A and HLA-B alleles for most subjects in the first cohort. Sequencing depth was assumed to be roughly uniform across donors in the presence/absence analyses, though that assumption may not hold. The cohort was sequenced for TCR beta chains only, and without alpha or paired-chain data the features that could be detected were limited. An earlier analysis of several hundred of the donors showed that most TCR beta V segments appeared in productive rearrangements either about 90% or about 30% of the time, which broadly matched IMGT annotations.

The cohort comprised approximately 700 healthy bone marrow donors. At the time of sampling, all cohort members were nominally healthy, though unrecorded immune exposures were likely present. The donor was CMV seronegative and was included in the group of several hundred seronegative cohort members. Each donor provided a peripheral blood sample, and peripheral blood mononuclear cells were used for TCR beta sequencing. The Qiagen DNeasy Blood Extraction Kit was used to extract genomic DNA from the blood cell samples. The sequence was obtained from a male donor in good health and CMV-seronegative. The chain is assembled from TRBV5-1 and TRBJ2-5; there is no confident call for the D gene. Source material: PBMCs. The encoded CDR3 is CASSLEQTETQYF. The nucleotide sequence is TGCGCCAGCAGCTTGGAACAGACAGAGACCCAGTACTTC.